Listed below are T cell receptor beta chains from one sample, sequenced in a study of cytomegalovirus exposure and HLA in healthy donors. This table comes from immunoSEQ multiplex PCR, and its TCRdb copy is limited to in-frame clones, with some not included. In the table there are around 190,000 clones, about 88% of which are singletons. Sample: PBMCs. These receptors were taken from a woman between 18 and 29 years old in good health and CMV-seronegative. Each CDR3 is given with its conserved first and last residue. The order of the fields is clone size, V gene, J gene, D gene, CDR3 length, CDR3 DNA, CDR3 protein. The D gene is left open where the match is weak. Only some rows state a clone size, as once, few, many or a class for expanded clones.

>NA|TRBV13|TRBJ2-7|NA|12
TGTGCCAGCAGCTCTGGCGGGCGGCCACAGTACTTC
CASSSGGRPQYF
>NA|TRBV6-1|TRBJ2-2|TRBD1|15
TGTGCCAGCGCCCCCGGGACAGGGGACACCGGGGAGCTGTTTTTT
CASAPGTGDTGELFF
>NA|TRBV6-1|TRBJ1-5|TRBD1|15
TGTGCCAGCAGTAAGACAGGGGGCCTCGATCAGCCCCAGCATTTT
CASSKTGGLDQPQHF
>NA|TRBV5-8|TRBJ1-1|NA|14
TGTGCCAGCAGGCAACGGCGGGGGGGTGCTGAAGCTTTCTTT
CASRQRRGGAEAFF
>NA|TRBV7-2|TRBJ2-5|NA|14
TGTGCCAGCAGCTTAACTCTACCTGAGGAGACCCAGTACTTC
CASSLTLPEETQYF
>once|TRBV6-6|TRBJ2-1|TRBD1|15
TGTGCCAGCGAGAAGGCGGGACAGGGGCGGAATGAGCAGTTCTTC
CASEKAGQGRNEQFF
>NA|TRBV9|TRBJ2-7|NA|14
TGTGCCAGCAGCCCCCAGAGGGACATCTACGAGCAGTACTTC
CASSPQRDIYEQYF
>NA|TRBV6-5|TRBJ2-3|NA|12
TGTGCCAGCAGGGGAGGCACAGATACGCAGTATTTT
CASRGGTDTQYF
>NA|TRBV28|TRBJ2-4|TRBD1|18
TGTGCCAGCAGTTTATTAACAGGGGGGTGGCCGACGAAAAACATTCAGTACTTC
CASSLLTGGWPTKNIQYF
>once|TRBV9|TRBJ1-5|NA|13
TGTGCCAGCAGCGTGGGCGCGGGTCAGCCCCAGCATTTT
CASSVGAGQPQHF